A single sample is the source of the 8 T cell receptor beta chains below, sequenced in a study of T cells in Graves' hyperthyroidism and ophthalmopathy. Amplified TCR beta CDR3 regions derived from RNA transcripts. TCR CDR3 regions were first amplified by RT-PCR with HTBI primers. Using its own MiXCR run on the multiplex PCR reads, TCRdb lists one record per CDR3 protein. The sample includes about 510,000 distinct CDR3 sequences, 14% seen only once; the top ten take approximately 13%. The sequenced sample was blood. The source is a woman between 40 and 50 years old with Graves' hyperthyroidism.

With respect to this clonotype: Given a much more abundant clone one base away, this may be a read error. The chain joins TRBV7-8 to TRBJ2-7; the D call may be TRBD1 or TRBD2 (5 bases each). V was cut by 2 bases and J by 5 bases, with 10 bases left in between. This CDR3 is 13 amino acids long. Germline-derived CDR1 and CDR2 are SGHVS and FQNEAQ. CDR3 in amino acids: CASSLMGEHEQYF. CDR3 nucleotides: TGTGCCAGCAGCTTAATGGGGGAACACGAGCAGTACTTC.

This rearrangement joins TRBV6-2 or TRBV6-3 to TRBJ2-2, with 7 bases lining up with TRBD1. J lost 7 bases, V lost 2 bases, and 4 bases had no gene match. The length of the CDR3 is 14 residues. Germline V gene lookup returns CDR1 MNHEY and CDR2 SVGEGT. CDR3 nucleotide sequence: TGTGCCAGCAGTTACCGAGGGGGCAGCGGGGAGCTGTTTTTT. Protein sequence: CASSYRGGSGELFF.

In this sample, this clonotype turned up a few times. The gene calls are TRBV5-1 and TRBJ2-3; 11 bases are shared with TRBD1. This CDR3 has 15 amino acids. Trimming took 3 bases from V and 6 from J; bases not matched to a gene: 6. CDR1 and CDR2 from the germline V gene are SGHRS and YFSETQ. CDR3 sequence: CASSYRTGGMDTQYF. The CDR3 coding sequence is TGCGCCAGCAGCTACCGGACAGGGGGCATGGATACGCAGTATTTT.

In this sample, this clonotype turned up many times. This sequence joins TRBV12-3 or TRBV12-4 and TRBJ1-2; TRBD1 matches 8 bases. This CDR3 contains 14 residues. V lost 6 bases, J lost 2 bases, and 5 bases stayed unmatched. The CDR3 protein is CASSPTGENYGYTF. The DNA for the CDR3 is TGTGCCAGCAGCCCGACAGGGGAAAACTATGGCTACACCTTC.

As concerns this clonotype: This sequence may be a read error, since a much larger clone differs from it by one base. Without the conserved terminal phenylalanine or tryptophan, this CDR3 likely stems from a read error. The genes are TRBV2 and TRBJ1-1; no clear D. Trimming removed 8 bases at V and 4 bases at J, with 11 bases between. Germline V gene sequence: CDR1 SNHLY, CDR2 FYNNEI. CDR3 length: 12 amino acids. The chain's CDR3 is CASDPIGTEAFS. For the CDR3, the DNA is TGTGCCAGCGATCCGATTGGCACTGAAGCTTTCTCT.

This clonotype was detected ten times or more. The chain employs TRBV3-1 and TRBJ2-7; D remains ambiguous. Germline V gene lookup returns CDR1 LGHDT and CDR2 YNNKEL (reference sequence). The CDR3 runs 11 residues. Trimming cost V 1 base and J 5 bases, with 3 bases left between them. CDR3 sequence reads: CASSQVDEQYF. In DNA form, the CDR3 reads TGTGCCAGCAGCCAAGTGGACGAGCAGTACTTC.

This clonotype was seen at least ten times. The chain uses TRBV2 and TRBJ1-5; D is unclear. Trimming pared 2 bases from V and 5 bases from J, leaving 7 bases between. This CDR3 has 13 amino acids. Germline lookup yields CDR1 SNHLY and CDR2 FYNNEI. CDR3 sequence reads: CASSERPDQPQHF. The CDR3 DNA is TGTGCCAGCAGTGAACGTCCCGATCAGCCCCAGCATTTT.

This clonotype was seen at least ten times. The V call is TRBV28, the J call TRBJ2-1; no clear D. The CDR3 has 11 amino acids. Germline CDR1 and CDR2: MDHEN and SYDVKM. The ends were cut back, 7 bases at V and 3 bases at J, with 4 bases in the middle. For the CDR3, the DNA is TGTGCCAGCAAGAACTACAATGAGCAGTTCTTC. It yields the protein CASKNYNEQFF.